This entry features one T cell receptor (beta chain) sequence. What it binds is not known. The CDR3 length is 17 residues. Germline V lookup: CDR1 MNHEY, CDR2 SMNVEV (reference sequence). V lost 4 bases, J lost 5 bases, and 15 bases stayed unmatched. T cells were sequenced at a targeted depth of 1 in 200,000 to 1 in 1 million. The repertoire was sequenced with immunoSEQ multiplex PCR; TCRdb's copy has only in-frame clones and lacks some. The table includes some 170,000 clones, 70% to 90% detected once. This entry is derived from a study of cytotoxic CD8 clonotypes in ibrutinib-treated CLL. Study-wide context: Of the patients, about a dozen were relapsed/refractory, some 15 treatment-naive and 17 to 18 IGHV unmutated. Investigators reported some 24 partial and 2 complete responses; after median around 6 years, about 15 patients remained remitted and roughly twelve progressed. Study-wide results and caveats: At baseline, clonality was higher than in age-matched healthy donors and correlated with CD8+ counts.

This sequence was found in a human donor with chronic lymphocytic leukemia. The sequencing here drew on PBMCs, taken at disease progression, from a patient treated with ibrutinib. V and J are TRBV27 and TRBJ2-5, with 8 bases identical to TRBD1. CDR3 region: CASSWTGTGLTGETQYF. Here the CDR3 DNA reads TGTGCCAGCAGTTGGACCGGGACAGGACTAACCGGGGAGACCCAGTACTTC.